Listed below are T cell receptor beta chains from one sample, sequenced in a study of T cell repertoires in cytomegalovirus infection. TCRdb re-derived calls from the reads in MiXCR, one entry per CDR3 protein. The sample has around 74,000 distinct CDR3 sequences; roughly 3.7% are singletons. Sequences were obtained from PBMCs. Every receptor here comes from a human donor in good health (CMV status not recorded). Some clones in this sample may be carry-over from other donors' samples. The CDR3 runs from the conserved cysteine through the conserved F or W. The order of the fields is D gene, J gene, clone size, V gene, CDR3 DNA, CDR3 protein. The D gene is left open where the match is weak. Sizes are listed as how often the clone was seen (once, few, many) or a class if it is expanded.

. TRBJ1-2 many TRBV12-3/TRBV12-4 TGTGCCAGCAGGGCGACAGAGGCTGGCTACACCTTC CASRATEAGYTF
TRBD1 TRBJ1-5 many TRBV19 TGTGCCAGTAGTAGAGAGGACAGGGGTCAGCCCCAGCATTTT CASSREDRGQPQHF
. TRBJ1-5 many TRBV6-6 TGTGCCAGCAGTCAAGACGGGAGCAATCAGCCCCAGCATTTT CASSQDGSNQPQHF
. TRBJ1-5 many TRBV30 TGTGCCTGGAGTCGGGGCCTCAATCAGCCCCAGCATTTT CAWSRGLNQPQHF
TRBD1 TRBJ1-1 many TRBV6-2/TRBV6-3 TGTGCCAGCAGACATCCCTTGACAGGGAGGGTTGAAGCTTTCTTT CASRHPLTGRVEAFF
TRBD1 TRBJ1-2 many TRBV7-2 TGTGCCAGCAGCTTAGGGTTACTGGGACAGGGGAAGGGCTACACCTTC CASSLGLLGQGKGYTF
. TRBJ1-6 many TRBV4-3 TGCGCCAGCAGCCAAGAATCGGGGCGAAATTCACCCCTCCACTTT CASSQESGRNSPLHF
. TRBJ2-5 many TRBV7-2 TGTGCCAGCAGCTCTTTATTCCGGGACCCCCAAGAGACCCAGTACTTC CASSSLFRDPQETQYF
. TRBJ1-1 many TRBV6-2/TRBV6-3 TGTGCCAGCGGGGAGGGGGACCCGAGCGGGGCAGGCCAGAAAGCTTTCTTT CASGEGDPSGAGQKAFF
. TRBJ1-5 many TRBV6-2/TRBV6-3 TGTGCCAGCAGTTACCAGAATCAGCCCCAGCATTTT CASSYQNQPQHF
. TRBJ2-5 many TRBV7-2 TGTGCCAGCAGCTTAGTATTTGGGTCGGGGGAGACCCAGTACTTC CASSLVFGSGETQYF
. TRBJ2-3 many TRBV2 TGTGCCAGCAGCCATACGGGGGCTAGCACAGATACGCAGTATTTT CASSHTGASTDTQYF
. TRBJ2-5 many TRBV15 TGTGCCACCAGCGGAGGACCGGGCGACCTTTTCCAAGAGACCCAGTACTTC CATSGGPGDLFQETQYF
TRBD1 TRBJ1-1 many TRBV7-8 TGTGCCAGCAGCCGGGTACCGGGACAGGGGACGTTTGAAGCCCTCTTT CASSRVPGQGTFEALF
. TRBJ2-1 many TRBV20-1 TGCAGTGCTACCTACGTCTCCTACAATGAGCAGTTCTTC CSATYVSYNEQFF
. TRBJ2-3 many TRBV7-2 TGTGCCAGCGGCACCAGGGCAGCAGATACGCAGTATTTT CASGTRAADTQYF
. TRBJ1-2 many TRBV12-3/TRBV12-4 TGTGCCAGCAGTTCCCCAGGGTTCGGCTACACCTTC CASSSPGFGYTF
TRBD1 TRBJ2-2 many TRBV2 TGTGCCAGCAGACGGACAGGGGTCTGGGAGCTGTTTTTT CASRRTGVWELFF
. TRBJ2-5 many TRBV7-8 TGTGCCAGCAGCTTAGATCCCGCGGTACAAGAGACCCAGTACTTC CASSLDPAVQETQYF
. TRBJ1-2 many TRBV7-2 TGTGCCAGCAGCTTAGACGTGGGTGGCTACACCTTC CASSLDVGGYTF
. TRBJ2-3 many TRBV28 TGTGCCAGCAGCCCAGTGACTAGAACAGATACGCAGTATTTT CASSPVTRTDTQYF
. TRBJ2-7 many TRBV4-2 TGTGCCAGCAGCCAAGGGGGACTCGGCAGTACCTACGAGCAGTACTTC CASSQGGLGSTYEQYF
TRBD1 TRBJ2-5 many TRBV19 TGTGCCAGTAGTCGGCGACAGGGGTACCAAGAGACCCAGTACTTC CASSRRQGYQETQYF